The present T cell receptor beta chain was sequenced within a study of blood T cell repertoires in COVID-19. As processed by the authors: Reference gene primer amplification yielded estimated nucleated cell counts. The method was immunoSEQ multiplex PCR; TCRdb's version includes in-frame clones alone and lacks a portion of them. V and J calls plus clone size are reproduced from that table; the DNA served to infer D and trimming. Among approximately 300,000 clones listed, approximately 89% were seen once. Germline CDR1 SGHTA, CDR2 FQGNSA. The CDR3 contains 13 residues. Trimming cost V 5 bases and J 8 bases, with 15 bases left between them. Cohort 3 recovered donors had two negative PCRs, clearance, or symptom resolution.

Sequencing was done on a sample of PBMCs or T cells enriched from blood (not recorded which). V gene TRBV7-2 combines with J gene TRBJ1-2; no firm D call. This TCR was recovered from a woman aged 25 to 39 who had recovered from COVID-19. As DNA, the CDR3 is TGTGCCAGCAGCCCCGGTCGGGAGGGAGGCTACACCTTC. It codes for CASSPGREGGYTF.